This TCR beta chain was documented in a study of tumor-infiltrating lymphocytes in primary liver carcinoma. Bulk tissue was left unsorted, and RNA and DNA were co-extracted from about 20-30 mg of it. The germline CDR1 and CDR2 sequences are SEHNR and FQNEAQ (reference sequence). The CDR3 has 13 amino acids. From roughly 0.55 ug of total RNA, TCR beta-specific cDNA was reverse-transcribed using a constant-region primer. Investigators got TCR beta libraries out of three nested multiplex PCR rounds, done with slightly modified ARM-PCR. Two initial PCR rounds of about 10 cycles each paired TRBV1-TRBV30 forward primers with a C-beta reverse primer. From the multiplex PCR reads, TCRdb called clonotypes with MiXCR, one entry per CDR3 protein. Of roughly 91,000 distinct CDR3 sequences in the sample, around three quarters were seen once. As for this clonotype: Its ends do not fully match the called genes, so a read error is possible.

The specimen was liver tumor tissue from sampling region 5. Sample subset: tumor region T5, tumor centre. The receptor's source is a woman aged 60 to 75 with primary liver carcinoma and hepatitis B virus infection. The genes are TRBV7-9 and TRBJ2-7, with D tentatively TRBD1 or TRBD2 (6 bases each). CDR3 sequence: CASSRGGDNEQYF. The CDR3 coding sequence is TGTGCCAGCTCCAGGGGCGGGGACAACGAACAGTACTTC.